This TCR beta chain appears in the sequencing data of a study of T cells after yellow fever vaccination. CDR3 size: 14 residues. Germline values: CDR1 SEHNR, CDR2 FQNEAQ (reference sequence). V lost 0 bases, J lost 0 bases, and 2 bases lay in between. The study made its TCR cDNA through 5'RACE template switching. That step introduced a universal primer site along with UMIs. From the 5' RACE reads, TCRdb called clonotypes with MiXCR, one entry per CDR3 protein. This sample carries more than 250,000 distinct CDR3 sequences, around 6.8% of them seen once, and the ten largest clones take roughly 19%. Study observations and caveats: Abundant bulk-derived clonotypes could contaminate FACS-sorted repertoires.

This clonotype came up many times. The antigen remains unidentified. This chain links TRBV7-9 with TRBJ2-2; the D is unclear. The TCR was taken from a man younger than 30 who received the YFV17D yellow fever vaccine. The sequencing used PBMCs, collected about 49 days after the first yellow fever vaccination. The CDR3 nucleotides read TGTGCCAGCAGCTTAGCAACGAACACCGGGGAGCTGTTTTTT. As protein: CASSLATNTGELFF. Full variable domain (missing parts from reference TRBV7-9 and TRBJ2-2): DTGVSQNPRHKITKRGQNVTFRCDPISEHNRLYWYRQTLGQGPEFLTYFQNEAQLEKSRLLSDRFSAERPKGSFSTLEIQRTEQGDSAMYLCASSLATNTGELFFGEGSRLTVL.